Detailed here is one T cell receptor (beta chain). The data are from a study of response to subunit inactivated influenza vaccine. TCRdb called the RT-PCR reads again in MiXCR, with one record for every CDR3 protein. Among more than 450,000 distinct CDR3 sequences listed, approximately 7.1% were seen once. The CDR3 runs to 11 residues. V dropped 6 bases and J dropped 6 bases, with 9 bases sitting between them. Germline lookup yields CDR1 LNHNV and CDR2 YYDKDF (reference sequence). V gene TRBV15 combines with J gene TRBJ2-7; D not certain. This receptor was identified in a man aged 45 to 75 who received an inactivated influenza vaccine. The material sequenced was PBMCs from blood, taken about 23 months after vaccination. The CDR3 region is CATSKGIEQYF. In DNA form, the CDR3 reads TGTGCCACCAGTAAAGGGATCGAGCAGTACTTC.